The clone carrying this T cell receptor (beta chain) was recorded at least ten times. The antigen is not known. The data originate from a study of response to subunit inactivated influenza vaccine. Study findings and constraints: Every seasonal influenza vaccination brings in few new T cells, the authors suggested.

Each CDR3 protein gets one entry after TCRdb re-called the RT-PCR reads with MiXCR. The data contain roughly 160,000 distinct CDR3 sequences, approximately 10% of them seen just once; the ten biggest clones take up under 15%. This specimen was non-naive T cells sorted from PBMCs, taken around seven weeks after vaccination. This receptor was identified in a man in his fifties or sixties who received an inactivated influenza vaccine.

CDR3 sequence: CASSQGQDRYEETQYF. Written as DNA, the CDR3 is TGTGCCAGCAGCCAAGGACAGGACCGCTACGAAGAGACCCAGTACTTC. The J gene is TRBJ2-5, the V gene TRBV4-2; D perhaps matches TRBD1 (6 bases). The CDR3 has 16 amino acids. V was shortened by 1 base and J by 3 bases, with 15 bases between the two germline ends. Germline lookup yields CDR1 LGHNA and CDR2 YNFKEQ.